The 9 T cell receptor beta chains listed next were all sequenced from one sample in a study of T cells in Graves' hyperthyroidism and ophthalmopathy. Researchers amplified the TCR beta CDR3 regions from RNA transcripts. The HTBI primer set was used in a first-round RT-PCR of the TCR CDR3. TCRdb redid the calling of the multiplex PCR reads with MiXCR, one entry per CDR3 protein. This table has a few hundred thousand distinct CDR3 sequences, approximately 14% appearing once. The specimen sequenced was blood. All receptors come from a woman younger than 35 with Graves' hyperthyroidism.

The chain carries TRBV4-1 and TRBJ2-1, with 7 bases that match TRBD2. In germline, CDR1 is MGHRA, CDR2 YSYEKL. The V and J ends lost 0 bases and 2 bases, in that order; junction bases with no gene match: 10. The CDR3 is 18 residues long. The CDR3 nucleotides read TGCGCCAGCAGCCAAGATCCGGGGCTAGCGGAGACCTACAATGAGCAGTTCTTC. This encodes CASSQDPGLAETYNEQFF.

In this sample, this clonotype turned up many times. The gene calls are TRBV11-3 and TRBJ2-3; D is uncertain. From germline, CDR1 is SGHNT and CDR2 YENEEA. This CDR3 spans 14 amino acids. The ends were cut back, 4 bases at V and 2 bases at J, with 10 bases in the middle. The CDR3: CASSSRPTTDTQYF. CDR3 nucleotides: TGTGCCAGCAGCTCAAGGCCAACCACAGATACGCAGTATTTT. The entire variable domain, with the rest obtained from reference TRBV11-3 and TRBJ2-3, is as follows: EAGVVQSPRYKIIEKKQPVAFWCNPISGHNTLYWYLQNLGQGPELLIRYENEEAVDDSQLPKDRFSAERLKGVDSTLKIQPAELGDSAVYLCASSSRPTTDTQYFGPGTRLTVL.

This clonotype was observed many times. The V gene is TRBV7-3, the J gene TRBJ2-1, with 13 bases matching TRBD2. The CDR3 covers 14 residues. Germline lookup yields CDR1 SGHTA and CDR2 FQGTGA. After removal of 5 bases from V and 11 bases from J, the junction contained 6 bases not matched to a gene. The CDR3 DNA is TGTGCCAGCAGCCCCCGGACTAGCGGGAGCCAGCAGTTCTTC. Its protein product is CASSPRTSGSQQFF. Together with reference TRBV7-3 and TRBJ2-1, the CDR3 gives the full variable domain: GAGVSQTPSNKVTEKGKYVELRCDPISGHTALYWYRQSLGQGPEFLIYFQGTGAADDSGLPNDRFFAVRPEGSVSTLKIQRTERGDSAVYLCASSPRTSGSQQFFGPGTRLTVL.

The table lists this clonotype with many counts. The chain carries TRBV2 and TRBJ2-4; the D is unclear. There are 14 residues in the CDR3. CDR1 is SNHLY and CDR2 is FYNNEI in the germline V gene. Trimming stripped 3 bases from V and 1 base from J, with 7 bases between. The CDR3 here is CASSDLGAKNIQYF. The CDR3 DNA reads TGTGCCAGCAGTGATCTTGGGGCCAAAAACATTCAGTACTTC. Drawing the rest from reference TRBV2 and TRBJ2-4, the complete variable domain is EPEVTQTPSHQVTQMGQEVILRCVPISNHLYFYWYRQILGQKVEFLVSFYNNEISEKSEIFDDQFSVERPDGSNFTLKIRSTKLEDSAMYFCASSDLGAKNIQYFGAGTRLSVL.

This clonotype was observed at least ten times. The J gene is TRBJ2-5, the V gene TRBV2; 7 bases match TRBD2. J gave up 4 bases and V 6 bases, and 8 bases lay outside the gene matches. The CDR3 runs 14 residues. Germline CDR1 is SNHLY and CDR2 is FYNNEI. The CDR3 spells CASSGGSWGETQYF. The CDR3 bases are TGTGCCAGCAGCGGGGGGAGCTGGGGAGAGACCCAGTACTTC.

This clonotype occurred a few times. The chain couples TRBV9 to TRBJ2-5; 7 positions match TRBD2. In germline, CDR1 is SGDLS, CDR2 YYNGEE. Trimming removed 0 bases from V and 0 bases from J; junction bases left unmatched: 2. CDR3 size: 15 residues. CDR3: CASSVGSGYQETQYF. The CDR3 DNA sequence: TGTGCCAGCAGCGTAGGTAGCGGGTACCAAGAGACCCAGTACTTC.

This clonotype was counted at least ten times. V is TRBV4-1 and J is TRBJ1-2; D not resolved. There are 16 residues in the CDR3. The V gene lost 0 bases and the J gene lost 0 bases, with 11 bases spanning the gap. CDR1 is MGHRA and CDR2 is YSYEKL in the germline V gene. CDR3 bases: TGCGCCAGCAGCCAAGAATTGAGGATCGCTAACTATGGCTACACCTTC. Translated: CASSQELRIANYGYTF.

With respect to this clonotype: This CDR3 fails to terminate in the conserved phenylalanine or tryptophan, so it likely reflects a read error. In nucleotides, the CDR3 is TGTGCCAGCAGGCAGGGGGACAGGGGGAACACTGAAGCTTTCCTT. Amino acid sequence: CASRQGDRGNTEAFL. This chain joins TRBV9 and TRBJ1-1, with 10 bases lining up with TRBD1. Germline values: CDR1 SGDLS, CDR2 YYNGEE. This CDR3 region has 15 residues. The V segment lost 5 bases and the J segment 1 base; nucleotides outside the gene matches: 5.

There are a few counts of this clonotype. The chain couples TRBV6-6 to TRBJ2-1, with TRBD1 identical over 7 bases. Germline lookup yields CDR1 MNHNY and CDR2 SVGAGI (reference sequence). J lost 5 bases, V lost 2 bases, and 6 bases had no gene match. The CDR3 is made up of 15 amino acids. The CDR3, as DNA: TGTGCCAGCAGTTACCTCGGGACAGTAGACAATGAGCAGTTCTTC. It yields the protein CASSYLGTVDNEQFF.